These 28 T cell receptor beta chains share one sample of origin, sequenced in a study of cytomegalovirus exposure and HLA in healthy donors. Researchers ran the PCR with 60 Vbeta and 13 Jbeta primers. The repertoire was sequenced with immunoSEQ multiplex PCR; TCRdb's copy has only in-frame clones and lacks some. The table includes 150,000 to 200,000 clones, approximately 81% detected once. Sequences were obtained from PBMCs. The receptors originated from a woman under 40 in good health and CMV-seropositive.

J is TRBJ1-6 and V is TRBV28; D gene unclear. CDR1 is MDHEN and CDR2 is SYDVKM in the germline V gene. The CDR3 spans 13 residues. Trimming stripped 6 bases from V and 7 bases from J, with 10 bases between. DNA of the CDR3: TGTGCCAGCAGGGACTACACCAATTCACCCCTCCACTTT. Amino acids: CASRDYTNSPLHF.

This chain uses TRBV11-3 with TRBJ1-1; D is possibly TRBD1 (5 bases). CDR3 length: 15 amino acids. V lost 1 base and J 1 base, leaving 10 bases between the germline ends. Germline loops: CDR1 SGHNT, CDR2 YENEEA. CDR3 residues: CASSLGGDGNTEAFF. DNA for the CDR3: TGTGCCAGCAGCTTAGGGGGCGATGGGAACACTGAAGCTTTCTTT.

The CDR3 sequence is CASSLEGSGGETQYF. The CDR3 nucleotides are TGTGCCAGCAGCTTGGAGGGGTCGGGTGGCGAGACCCAGTACTTC. The rearrangement uses TRBV5-5 and TRBJ2-5, with D tentatively TRBD1 (5 bases). Germline CDR1 is SGHKS and CDR2 is YYEKEE (reference sequence). CDR3 length: 15 residues. Between the trimmed V and J ends, which lost 0 bases and 5 bases, there was a span of 14 bases.

This clone occurred a few times. The chain uses TRBV28 and TRBJ2-5; 9 bases match TRBD1. This CDR3 is built from 16 residues. The junction had 12 bases not matched to a gene; V was cut back by 6 bases and J by 4 bases. Germline-derived CDR1 and CDR2 are MDHEN and SYDVKM. The CDR3 DNA reads as TGTGCCAGCAGACTCATGACTTACAGGGGGCGAGAGACCCAGTACTTC. The encoded protein is CASRLMTYRGRETQYF.

The rearrangement joins TRBV19 to TRBJ1-5; 10 bases fit TRBD1. V shed 4 bases and J 6 bases; nucleotides not matched to a gene: 9. CDR3 length: 16 amino acids. CDR1 and CDR2 (germline): LNHDA, SQIVND (reference sequence). CDR3 coding DNA: TGTGCCAGTAGTAGACCGGGACAGGGGCGCGTTCAGCCCCAGCATTTT. It encodes CASSRPGQGRVQPQHF.

As to this clone: Other nucleotide sequences from this sample produce the same CDR3. J is TRBJ2-7 and V is TRBV7-8, with 12 bases identical to TRBD2. The V and J ends lost 5 bases and 1 base, in that order; junction bases with no gene match: 6. The CDR3 sequence is 16 residues long. Germline loops: CDR1 SGHVS, CDR2 FQNEAQ. The CDR3 here is CASSRTSGASSYEQYF. The DNA of the CDR3 is TGTGCCAGCAGCCGGACTAGCGGGGCTTCTTCCTACGAGCAGTACTTC.

CDR3 residues: CASSQGVASSYNSPLHF. The CDR3 DNA sequence: TGTGCCAGCAGCCAAGGCGTCGCAAGCTCCTATAATTCACCCCTCCACTTT. J is TRBJ1-6 and V is TRBV4-2; D remains ambiguous. This CDR3 comprises 17 residues. V was trimmed by 1 base and J by 0 bases, leaving 10 bases between them. Germline V gene lookup returns CDR1 LGHNA and CDR2 YNFKEQ.

The chain links TRBV2 to TRBJ1-3; the D gene is possibly TRBD1 (6 bases). V gave up 0 bases and J gave up 7 bases, with 16 bases separating them. CDR1 and CDR2 (germline): SNHLY, FYNNEI. The CDR3 loop spans 16 amino acids. CDR3 bases: TGTGCCAGCAGTGAAGCTCCAGGGGTAGGATGGAACACCATATATTTT. It encodes CASSEAPGVGWNTIYF.

The genes are TRBV6-1 and TRBJ2-1; TRBD2 might be the D (5 bases). With 8 bases removed from V and 10 bases from J, the gap between germline ends came to 12 bases. The V gene's germline CDR1 is MNHNS and CDR2 SASEGT. CDR3 length: 11 residues. The DNA for the CDR3 is TGTGCCAGCGCGTGGACTTCGGAGCAGTTCTTC. This encodes CASAWTSEQFF.

The sample holds a few counts of this clone. The chain combines TRBV28 with TRBJ2-1; 10 bases fit TRBD2. V dropped 10 bases and J dropped 3; count of bases not matched to a gene: 6. This CDR3 region has 14 residues. Germline V gene data show CDR1 as MDHEN and CDR2 as SYDVKM. CDR3 residues: CATIAGGIYNEQFF. DNA of the CDR3: TGTGCCACAATAGCGGGGGGTATCTACAATGAGCAGTTCTTC.

V usage is TRBV4-2 and J usage is TRBJ2-1, with 13 bases fitting TRBD2. Germline-derived CDR1 and CDR2 are LGHNA and YNFKEQ. The CDR3 has 14 residues. J lost 10 bases, V lost 4 bases, and 4 bases had no gene match. CDR3 sequence (DNA): TGTGCCAGCAGCCCGACGACTAGCGGGGGGGAGCAGTTCTTC. Translating it yields CASSPTTSGGEQFF.

The J gene is TRBJ2-2, the V gene TRBV2; possible D gene TRBD2, 5 bases. Trimming shortened V by 3 bases and J by 0 bases, and 8 bases separated the two germline ends. The CDR3 has 15 amino acids. CDR1 is SNHLY, CDR2 FYNNEI, per germline. The CDR3 loop is CASSDEGSNTGELFF. The CDR3 region has the DNA TGTGCCAGCAGTGATGAGGGATCGAACACCGGGGAGCTGTTTTTT.

The chain carries TRBV5-1 and TRBJ1-5, with D hard to call. The V and J ends lost 0 bases and 4 bases respectively, with 8 bases between them. The CDR3 consists of 14 residues. CDR1 is SGHRS, CDR2 YFSETQ, per germline. The CDR3 DNA is TGCGCCAGCAGCTTGGGGGCAGGAAATCAGCCCCAGCATTTT. Its protein is CASSLGAGNQPQHF.

The chain couples TRBV30 to TRBJ2-3; 16 bases are shared with TRBD2. The CDR3 runs 16 residues. V dropped 3 bases and J dropped 5; count of bases not matched to a gene: 5. The germline CDR1 and CDR2 sequences are GTSNPN and SVGIG (reference sequence). This chain's CDR3 is CAWRGTSGGAGDTQYF. The CDR3 DNA sequence: TGTGCCTGGAGAGGGACTAGCGGGGGGGCCGGAGATACGCAGTATTTT.

Sample share makes this clone medium-sized. V usage is TRBV27 and J usage is TRBJ1-1; D gene ambiguous. The CDR3 has 13 amino acids. The V end was cut by 3 bases, the J end by 2 bases, with 7 bases between. Germline V gives CDR1 MNHEY, CDR2 SMNVEV (reference sequence). This CDR3 is CASSFQVNTEAFF. CDR3 DNA: TGTGCCAGCAGTTTCCAGGTAAACACTGAAGCTTTCTTT.

J is TRBJ2-2 and V is TRBV7-3, with D maybe TRBD1 (5 bases). CDR3 size: 14 residues. V was shortened by 0 bases and J by 7 bases, with 9 bases between the two germline ends. In germline, CDR1 is SGHTA, CDR2 FQGTGA. As DNA, the CDR3 is TGTGCCAGCAGCTTAACAGGGGAAGTCGGGGAGCTGTTTTTT. Translation: CASSLTGEVGELFF.

A single count supports this clone. The chain uses TRBV29-1 and TRBJ2-7, with a tentative D call TRBD2 (5 bases). The CDR3 is 13 residues long. V was trimmed by 3 bases and J by 0 bases, leaving 9 bases between them. The germline CDR1 and CDR2 sequences are SQVTM and ANQGSEA. CDR3 in DNA: TGCAGCGTTGAGGAGGCTAGCTCCTACGAGCAGTACTTC. The encoded protein is CSVEEASSYEQYF.

This clone is a singleton in its sample. The chain couples TRBV15 to TRBJ1-5, with no clear D. The CDR3 runs to 13 residues. From germline, CDR1 is LNHNV and CDR2 YYDKDF (reference sequence). Trimming shortened V by 4 bases and J by 0 bases, and 4 bases separated the two germline ends. CDR3 bases: TGTGCCACCAGCACTTTTAGCAATCAGCCCCAGCATTTT. Translation gives CATSTFSNQPQHF.

The CDR3 nucleotides read TGTGCCAGCAGCTACACCTGGAGCAATCAGCCCCAGCATTTT. Encoded protein: CASSYTWSNQPQHF. The chain uses TRBV7-9 and TRBJ1-5, with D hard to call. The CDR3 consists of 14 residues. CDR1 and CDR2 from the germline V gene are SEHNR and FQNEAQ (reference sequence). Trimming removed 4 bases at V and 1 base at J, with 8 bases between.

The chain has TRBV5-5 and TRBJ1-2; D call uncertain. The V gene's germline CDR1 is SGHKS and CDR2 YYEKEE (reference sequence). The CDR3 contains 13 residues. Trimming stripped 3 bases from V and 6 bases from J, with 12 bases between. DNA of the CDR3: TGTGCCAGCAGCTCTGGAGTACGTCATGGCTACACCTTC. Translating it yields CASSSGVRHGYTF.

This chain links TRBV30 with TRBJ2-3; D is unclear. The CDR3 consists of 15 residues. V lost 1 base, J lost 0 bases, and 11 bases lay in between. CDR1 GTSNPN and CDR2 SVGIG come from the germline V gene (reference sequence). The DNA for the CDR3 is TGTGCCTGGAGTGCCCAGACACTCAGCACAGATACGCAGTATTTT. Its translation is CAWSAQTLSTDTQYF. Full variable domain (outside the CDR3, taken from reference TRBV30 and TRBJ2-3): SQTIHQWPATLVQPVGSPLSLECTVEGTSNPNLYWYRQAAGRGLQLLFYSVGIGQISSEVPQNLSASRPQDRQFILSSKKLLLSDSGFYLCAWSAQTLSTDTQYFGPGTRLTVL.

This sequence joins TRBV4-3 and TRBJ1-2; TRBD1 aligns across 9 bases. Germline CDR1 is LGHNA and CDR2 is YSLEER. CDR3 size: 15 residues. V dropped 3 bases and J dropped 3; count of bases not matched to a gene: 5. This chain's CDR3 is CASSHTGGADYGYTF. DNA of the CDR3: TGCGCCAGCAGCCATACAGGGGGCGCAGACTATGGCTACACCTTC.

This clone was seen only a few times. The V call is TRBV9, the J call TRBJ2-6; TRBD1 agrees at 7 bases. The V gene's germline CDR1 is SGDLS and CDR2 YYNGEE. The CDR3 runs to 16 residues. The J segment lost 2 bases and the V segment lost 3 bases, leaving 5 bases of the junction unmatched. Here the CDR3 DNA reads TGTGCCAGCAGCGCCATCACAGGGGCTGGGGCCAACGTCCTGACTTTC. This encodes CASSAITGAGANVLTF.

This clone was seen just once. V is TRBV7-6 and J is TRBJ2-5, with 7 positions matching TRBD1. The J call may be incorrect, as the DNA end agrees better with TRBJ2-7. CDR3 length: 16 amino acids. Germline V gene lookup returns CDR1 SGHVS and CDR2 FNYEAQ. CDR3 loop: CASSLVVSGQEYEQYF. The DNA of the CDR3 is TGTGCCAGCAGCTTAGTAGTATCTGGACAGGAGTACGAGCAGTACTTC.

This sequence joins TRBV7-3 and TRBJ2-5; D remains ambiguous. The CDR3 is 13 amino acids. V was shortened by 3 bases and J by 5 bases, with 10 bases between the two germline ends. From germline, CDR1 is SGHTA and CDR2 FQGTGA. The chain's CDR3 is CASSLNSEETQYF. CDR3 nucleotide sequence: TGTGCCAGCAGCTTGAATAGTGAGGAGACCCAGTACTTC.

The rearrangement links TRBV7-9 to TRBJ2-1; 9 nucleotides agree with TRBD2. This CDR3 is built from 15 residues. Losses at the gene ends were 7 bases for V and 6 bases for J; bases not matched to a gene: 10. Germline CDR1 SEHNR, CDR2 FQNEAQ (reference sequence). The CDR3 coding sequence is TGTGCCAGCAACCCACTAGCGGGCGTTCTCAATGAGCAGTTCTTC. It translates to CASNPLAGVLNEQFF.

The rearrangement joins TRBV5-4 to TRBJ2-3; the match to TRBD2 covers 13 bases. Germline CDR1 and CDR2: SGHNT and YYREEE (reference sequence). This CDR3 has 17 amino acids. J lost 2 bases, V lost 6 bases, and 9 bases had no gene match. CDR3 coding DNA: TGTGCCAGCAAGCTTACTAGCGGGGGGGATTACACAGATACGCAGTATTTT. Translating it yields CASKLTSGGDYTDTQYF.

The J gene is TRBJ1-1, the V gene TRBV5-1; no definite D call. The CDR3 extends over 14 amino acids. V lost 4 bases and J 2 bases, leaving 12 bases between the germline ends. CDR1 SGHRS and CDR2 YFSETQ come from the germline V gene. The CDR3 is CASSDTVPNTEAFF. CDR3 in DNA: TGCGCCAGCAGCGACACAGTGCCTAACACTGAAGCTTTCTTT. The full variable domain, in which reference TRBV5-1 and TRBJ1-1 provide the parts outside the CDR3, is KAGVTQTPRYLIKTRGQQVTLSCSPISGHRSVSWYQQTPGQGLQFLFEYFSETQRNKGNFPGRFSGRQFSNSRSEMNVSTLELGDSALYLCASSDTVPNTEAFFGQGTRLTVV.